The 9 T cell receptor beta chains reported below all come from one sample, sequenced in a study of OX40 agonist ivuxolimab in advanced cancers. The table came from immunoSEQ multiplex PCR; TCRdb's copy has only in-frame clones and leaves some out. The sample has around 85,000 clones, about 90% seen once. Here the sequenced sample was CD4+ or CD8+ T cells sorted from blood, taken in a trial of the OX40 agonist ivuxolimab. The receptors stem from an adult with an advanced solid tumor such as melanoma, head and neck, liver or kidney cancer.

This rearrangement joins TRBV6-6 to TRBJ1-1; the D is unclear. CDR1 is MNHNY, CDR2 SVGAGI, per germline (reference sequence). Between the trimmed V and J ends, which lost 0 bases and 2 bases, there was a span of 1 base. This CDR3 contains 12 residues. Written as DNA, the CDR3 is TGTGCCAGCAGTTACTCAAACACTGAAGCTTTCTTT. Translated: CASSYSNTEAFF.

CDR3 bases: TGTGCCAGCGGTCCGCTGCGGGTGGCTTTCTTT. It specifies CASGPLRVAFF. This rearrangement joins TRBV6-5 to TRBJ1-1; D unclear. The V end was cut by 8 bases, the J end by 11 bases, with 15 bases between. Germline V lookup: CDR1 MNHEY, CDR2 SVGAGI. CDR3 length: 11 residues.

The chain employs TRBV18 and TRBJ2-3; the D is unclear. Between the trimmed V and J ends, which lost 3 bases and 3 bases, there was a span of 7 bases. This CDR3 region has 13 residues. Per germline, CDR1 KGHSH and CDR2 LQKENI. The CDR3 sequence: CASSPGLTDTQYF. The CDR3 DNA reads as TGTGCCAGCTCACCGGGTTTGACAGATACGCAGTATTTT.

As concerns this clone: In the same sample, other DNA sequences code for this CDR3. The V gene is TRBV27, the J gene TRBJ1-5; 8 bases agree with TRBD1. The V gene's germline CDR1 is MNHEY and CDR2 SMNVEV (reference sequence). The CDR3 length is 14 residues. Trimming took 4 bases from V and 4 from J; bases not matched to a gene: 3. CDR3 sequence: CASSWTGLNQPQHF. Here the CDR3 DNA reads TGTGCCAGCAGTTGGACAGGGCTAAATCAGCCCCAGCATTTT.

This rearrangement joins TRBV20-1 to TRBJ2-5; maybe TRBD2 (5 bases). The CDR3 is made up of 11 amino acids. V dropped 6 bases and J dropped 11 bases, with 16 bases sitting between them. The germline CDR1 and CDR2 sequences are DFQATT and SNEGSKA (reference sequence). CDR3 nucleotide sequence: TGCAGTGCCCTTCTACCGGGATATCAGTACTTC. This encodes CSALLPGYQYF.

The chain is built from TRBV30 and TRBJ2-7; D call uncertain. Deletions cut 0 bases from V and 3 bases from J, with 6 bases between. Germline V lookup: CDR1 GTSNPN, CDR2 SVGIG (reference sequence). The CDR3 contains 12 residues. This CDR3 reads CAWSVASYEQYF. As DNA, the CDR3 is TGTGCCTGGAGTGTAGCCAGCTACGAGCAGTACTTC.

V and J are TRBV30 and TRBJ1-4; unclear D gene. Germline V lookup: CDR1 GTSNPN, CDR2 SVGIG (reference sequence). The CDR3 consists of 13 residues. Trimming cost V 2 bases and J 2 bases, with 6 bases left between them. The CDR3 loop reads CAWSQTTNEKLFF. CDR3 coding DNA: TGTGCCTGGAGTCAGACGACTAATGAAAAACTGTTTTTT. Based on the CDR3 plus reference TRBV30 and TRBJ1-4, the full variable domain is SQTIHQWPATLVQPVGSPLSLECTVEGTSNPNLYWYRQAAGRGLQLLFYSVGIGQISSEVPQNLSASRPQDRQFILSSKKLLLSDSGFYLCAWSQTTNEKLFFGSGTQLSVL.

This clone appeared a single time. The V and J genes are TRBV7-2 and TRBJ2-2; D unresolved. V lost 3 bases to trimming and J lost 4 bases, with 12 bases between them. The CDR3 spans 15 residues. Germline V gene data show CDR1 as SGHTA and CDR2 as FQGNSA. This chain's CDR3 is CASSLSVQITGELFF. CDR3 bases: TGTGCCAGCAGCTTGTCGGTACAAATCACCGGGGAGCTGTTTTTT. The full variable domain, its missing parts supplied by reference TRBV7-2 and TRBJ2-2, is GAGVSQSPSNKVTEKGKDVELRCDPISGHTALYWYRQSLGQGLEFLIYFQGNSAPDKSGLPSDRFSAERTGGSVSTLTIQRTQQEDSAVYLCASSLSVQITGELFFGEGSRLTVL.

V is TRBV28 and J is TRBJ1-6; D call uncertain. V was trimmed by 6 bases and J by 9 bases, leaving 15 bases between them. This CDR3 spans 14 amino acids. CDR1 MDHEN and CDR2 SYDVKM come from the germline V gene. CDR3 DNA sequence: TGTGCCAGCAGCCTCGACGGATGGGGTTCACCCCTCCACTTT. The encoded protein is CASSLDGWGSPLHF. The whole variable domain, filled in from reference TRBV28 and TRBJ1-6, reads DVKVTQSSRYLVKRTGEKVFLECVQDMDHENMFWYRQDPGLGLRLIYFSYDVKMKEKGDIPEGYSVSREKKERFSLILESASTNQTSMYLCASSLDGWGSPLHFGNGTRLTVT.